The sequence of this T cell receptor beta chain was determined in a study of blood T cell repertoires in COVID-19. Authors' methods: Amplification with reference gene primers provided the estimates of nucleated cell counts. The assay was immunoSEQ multiplex PCR, and TCRdb's table has in-frame clones only and misses some. V and J calls and clone size are given by that table; D and trimming were obtained from the DNA. Of around 250,000 clones listed, approximately 83% are singletons. The V and J ends lost 5 bases and 10 bases respectively, with 12 bases between them. CDR3 length: 12 residues. CDR1 and CDR2 (germline): PRHDT, FYEKMQ (reference sequence). Adults between about 18 and 95 years of age took part from approximately 24 US areas. Cohort assignment relied on participant-reported clinical history. Recovery among Cohort 3 donors was established by two negative PCRs, clearance, or symptom resolution.

The material sequenced was PBMCs or T cells enriched from blood (not recorded which). The chain joins TRBV13 to TRBJ2-1; D is possibly TRBD2 (6 bases). This TCR was recovered from a woman aged 50 to 65 who had recovered from COVID-19. CDR3 protein: CASSTRDSEQFF. CDR3 DNA sequence: TGTGCCAGCAGCACCCGGGACTCCGAGCAGTTCTTC. Full variable domain (rest looked up from reference TRBV13 and TRBJ2-1): AAGVIQSPRHLIKEKRETATLKCYPIPRHDTVYWYQQGPGQDPQFLISFYEKMQSDKGSIPDRFSAQQFSDYHSELNMSSLELGDSALYFCASSTRDSEQFFGPGTRLTVL.